The next 32 T cell receptor beta chains were all read from a single sample in a study of cytomegalovirus exposure and HLA in healthy donors. TCRdb keeps only in-frame clones here, not all; method: immunoSEQ multiplex PCR. The data show about 400,000 clones, just over 85% seen once. Sequenced material: PBMCs. The receptor set was obtained from a woman between 18 and 29 years old in good health and CMV-seronegative.

The rearrangement joins TRBV19 to TRBJ2-3; D is perhaps TRBD1 (5 bases). Trimming cost V 1 base and J 0 bases, with 11 bases left between them. The CDR3 runs to 16 residues. CDR1 and CDR2 from the germline V gene are LNHDA and SQIVND (reference sequence). The CDR3 DNA reads as TGTGCCAGTAGTATAGGGACACAGACGAGCACAGATACGCAGTATTTT. Encoded protein: CASSIGTQTSTDTQYF.

The V gene is TRBV27, the J gene TRBJ2-1; D may be TRBD2 (5 bases). Germline assignment: CDR1 MNHEY and CDR2 SMNVEV (reference sequence). Trimming cost V 6 bases and J 8 bases, with 17 bases left between them. This CDR3 contains 14 residues. CDR3 coding DNA: TGTGCCAGCAGCGTAGCCGGGGTTAGTCATGAGCAGTTCTTC. Protein sequence: CASSVAGVSHEQFF.

The table lists this clone with a count of one. The chain links TRBV15 to TRBJ2-3; 9 positions match TRBD2. Losses at the gene ends were 1 base for V and 2 bases for J; bases not matched to a gene: 13. Looked up from germline, CDR1 is LNHNV and CDR2 is YYDKDF (reference sequence). The CDR3 runs 19 residues. The CDR3 nucleotides read TGTGCCACCAGCAGAGTTTATGGCGAGACTAGCGGCTCCACAGATACGCAGTATTTT. Its protein is CATSRVYGETSGSTDTQYF.

The chain employs TRBV2 and TRBJ2-1, with 8 bases identical to TRBD2. The CDR3 covers 14 residues. V dropped 9 bases and J dropped 5; count of bases not matched to a gene: 9. Germline CDR1 and CDR2: SNHLY and FYNNEI. The CDR3 coding sequence is TGTGCCAGTCAAGCGGGGGAAAATGACAATGAGCAGTTCTTC. Encoded protein: CASQAGENDNEQFF.

The chain is built from TRBV15 and TRBJ1-4, with 8 bases fitting TRBD1. J lost 13 bases, V lost 0 bases, and 4 bases had no gene match. CDR3 length: 13 amino acids. In germline, CDR1 is LNHNV, CDR2 YYDKDF (reference sequence). CDR3 sequence reads: CATSRDFGQGLFF. In DNA, the CDR3 is TGTGCCACCAGCAGAGATTTCGGACAGGGACTGTTTTTT.

CDR3 nucleotides: TGTGCCAGCAGCCGGGAAAGATCCGGGGGGGCGGATAGCAATCAGCCCCAGCATTTT. This sequence encodes CASSRERSGGADSNQPQHF. This chain connects TRBV28 to TRBJ1-5, with D perhaps TRBD1 (6 bases). The germline gives CDR1 MDHEN, CDR2 SYDVKM. V lost 6 bases, J lost 0 bases, and 24 bases lay in between. This CDR3 spans 19 amino acids.

This sequence joins TRBV30 and TRBJ2-5; 9 bases are a match to TRBD2. Per germline, CDR1 GTSNPN and CDR2 SVGIG (reference sequence). The J segment lost 5 bases and the V segment lost 2 bases, leaving 9 bases of the junction unmatched. The CDR3 is made up of 15 amino acids. The CDR3 spells CAWSPYAGGQETQYF. Written as DNA, the CDR3 is TGTGCCTGGAGTCCTTACGCGGGGGGGCAGGAGACCCAGTACTTC.

This rearrangement joins TRBV7-6 to TRBJ2-7; 10 nucleotides line up with TRBD2. Germline CDR1 is SGHVS and CDR2 is FNYEAQ. V was pared by 2 bases and J by 3 bases, with 4 bases of the junction left unmatched. This CDR3 has 15 residues. CDR3 in amino acids: CASSLLAGVGYEQYF. The CDR3 coding sequence is TGTGCCAGCAGCTTACTAGCGGGGGTTGGCTACGAGCAGTACTTC.

V and J are TRBV7-2 and TRBJ1-4; no clear D. The CDR3 is made up of 14 amino acids. Trimming pared 1 base from V and 4 bases from J, leaving 7 bases between. Germline CDR1 is SGHTA and CDR2 is FQGNSA. As DNA, the CDR3 is TGTGCCAGCAGCTTAGAAGTGCGTAATGAAAAACTGTTTTTT. It translates to CASSLEVRNEKLFF.

The V call is TRBV2, the J call TRBJ2-1; perhaps TRBD2 as D (5 bases). Trimming left V 4 bases short and J 10 bases short, with 14 bases between. There are 13 residues in the CDR3. Germline V gene lookup returns CDR1 SNHLY and CDR2 FYNNEI. CDR3 amino acids: CASSASNGREQFF. CDR3 DNA: TGTGCCAGCAGTGCTTCAAATGGGAGAGAGCAGTTCTTC.

J is TRBJ2-3 and V is TRBV4-1, with TRBD2 as a possible D gene (7 bases). Trimming cost V 5 bases and J 0 bases, with 12 bases left between them. CDR3 length: 15 residues. Per the germline V gene, CDR1 is MGHRA and CDR2 is YSYEKL. The chain's CDR3 is CASSNRGASTDTQYF. The DNA for the CDR3 is TGCGCCAGCAGCAACCGGGGGGCTAGCACAGATACGCAGTATTTT.

This clone is a singleton in its sample. The chain joins TRBV15 to TRBJ2-5, with a weak D call TRBD2 (5 bases). This CDR3 contains 15 residues. V lost 0 bases and J 7 bases, leaving 15 bases between the germline ends. Germline CDR1 and CDR2: LNHNV and YYDKDF (reference sequence). The CDR3 is CATSRDRPSPPTQYF. The CDR3 DNA reads as TGTGCCACCAGCAGAGATCGCCCTAGCCCCCCGACCCAGTACTTC.

V is TRBV28 and J is TRBJ2-2; D not certain. The CDR3 extends over 14 amino acids. Germline assignment: CDR1 MDHEN and CDR2 SYDVKM. Between the trimmed V and J ends, which lost 3 bases and 1 base, there was a span of 6 bases. CDR3 in amino acids: CASSFSGNTGELFF. CDR3 bases: TGTGCCAGCAGTTTTTCAGGGAACACCGGGGAGCTGTTTTTT.

This rearrangement joins TRBV27 to TRBJ2-7; the match to TRBD2 covers 14 bases. The germline V gene has CDR1 MNHEY and CDR2 SMNVEV (reference sequence). The CDR3 spans 15 residues. V lost 6 bases to trimming and J lost 7 bases; unmatched junction nucleotides: 8. DNA of the CDR3: TGTGCCAGCAGCCCCGGGACTAGCGGGAGTAGGGAGCAGTACTTC. It yields the protein CASSPGTSGSREQYF.

V usage is TRBV6-1 and J usage is TRBJ1-5, with 10 bases fitting TRBD1. V lost 6 bases to trimming and J lost 11 bases; unmatched junction nucleotides: 13. The V gene's germline CDR1 is MNHNS and CDR2 SASEGT. The CDR3 extends over 15 amino acids. Written as DNA, the CDR3 is TGTGCCAGCAGCAGGGGACAGGGGTCGACCGTGGCCCAGCATTTT. This encodes CASSRGQGSTVAQHF.

The CDR3 sequence: CASSPGLVLGETQYF. CDR3 DNA sequence: TGCGCCAGCAGCCCGGGACTAGTTCTAGGAGAGACCCAGTACTTC. This chain uses TRBV5-1 with TRBJ2-5, with TRBD2 matching over 8 bases. The germline CDR1 and CDR2 sequences are SGHRS and YFSETQ. The V and J ends lost 4 bases and 4 bases, in that order; junction bases with no gene match: 9. CDR3 length: 15 residues. Filled out from reference TRBV5-1 and TRBJ2-5, the complete variable domain reads KAGVTQTPRYLIKTRGQQVTLSCSPISGHRSVSWYQQTPGQGLQFLFEYFSETQRNKGNFPGRFSGRQFSNSRSEMNVSTLELGDSALYLCASSPGLVLGETQYFGPGTRLLVL.

The rearrangement links TRBV7-3 to TRBJ2-3; TRBD2 matches at 10 bases. Germline V gene data show CDR1 as SGHTA and CDR2 as FQGTGA. J lost 4 bases, V lost 4 bases, and 14 bases had no gene match. This CDR3 spans 18 amino acids. The CDR3 DNA follows: TGTGCCAGCAGCTACACCCCGGGGATAGCGGGAGGTGCAGATACGCAGTATTTT. As protein: CASSYTPGIAGGADTQYF.

The chain links TRBV6-6 to TRBJ2-3; D unclear. This CDR3 has 11 residues. Germline V gene lookup returns CDR1 MNHNY and CDR2 SVGAGI (reference sequence). The germline V and J ends were trimmed by 2 bases and 6 bases, with 3 bases remaining between them. CDR3: CASSYEDTQYF. The CDR3 DNA reads as TGTGCCAGCAGTTACGAGGATACGCAGTATTTT.

The gene calls are TRBV7-9 and TRBJ2-5; 8 positions match TRBD1. The CDR3 has 16 amino acids. V shed 6 bases, J shed 5 bases, and the junction held 14 bases outside the gene matches. The germline V gene has CDR1 SEHNR and CDR2 FQNEAQ (reference sequence). CDR3 bases: TGTGCCAGCAGTCAAGCCGTTCCAGGGGGCACGGAGACCCAGTACTTC. Residues: CASSQAVPGGTETQYF.

The CDR3 DNA reads as TGCGCCAGCCTCCTTGGTGGGACAGGGGGGGTGAACACTGAAGCTTTCTTT. It translates to CASLLGGTGGVNTEAFF. The chain uses TRBV5-1 and TRBJ1-1, with 11 nucleotides matching TRBD1. This CDR3 spans 17 amino acids. With 7 bases clipped from V and 0 bases from J, the junction kept 11 bases outside the gene matches. Germline loops: CDR1 SGHRS, CDR2 YFSETQ.

The chain couples TRBV6-1 to TRBJ1-1, with D possibly matching TRBD1 (6 bases). The length of the CDR3 is 15 residues. The ends were cut back, 3 bases at V and 5 bases at J, with 16 bases in the middle. In germline, CDR1 is MNHNS, CDR2 SASEGT. The CDR3 nucleotides read TGTGCCAGCAGTGACTGGGAGGGGGGCAGGACTGAAGCTTTCTTT. It encodes CASSDWEGGRTEAFF.

The chain recombines TRBV6-1 with TRBJ1-2; D remains ambiguous. Germline V lookup: CDR1 MNHNS, CDR2 SASEGT. Trimming pared 5 bases from V and 4 bases from J, leaving 14 bases between. There are 14 residues in the CDR3. CDR3 protein: CASSTRPGGYGYTF. The DNA of the CDR3 is TGTGCCAGCAGTACCCGACCGGGAGGCTATGGCTACACCTTC.

V is TRBV19 and J is TRBJ1-3; D ambiguous. Trimming pared 4 bases from V and 0 bases from J, leaving 13 bases between. The CDR3 sequence is 16 residues long. Germline lookup yields CDR1 LNHDA and CDR2 SQIVND (reference sequence). The DNA of the CDR3 is TGTGCCAGTAGTACCCACCGCGCTGTCTCTGGAAACACCATATATTTT. The encoded protein is CASSTHRAVSGNTIYF.

This chain connects TRBV7-6 to TRBJ2-2; D not resolved. The ends were cut back, 1 base at V and 10 bases at J, with 7 bases in the middle. The CDR3 runs to 12 residues. Germline V lookup: CDR1 SGHVS, CDR2 FNYEAQ. In nucleotides, the CDR3 is TGTGCCAGCAGCTTAGGTACTCCGGAGCTGTTTTTT. Translated: CASSLGTPELFF.

V gene TRBV6-6 combines with J gene TRBJ2-2; D ambiguous. V was trimmed by 0 bases and J by 6 bases, leaving 8 bases between them. Germline lookup yields CDR1 MNHNY and CDR2 SVGAGI (reference sequence). The length of the CDR3 is 14 residues. DNA of the CDR3: TGTGCCAGCAGTTACTCGTTCCCAGCCGGGGAGCTGTTTTTT. Residues: CASSYSFPAGELFF.

V and J are TRBV11-2 and TRBJ1-1, with a tentative D call TRBD1 (6 bases). Germline-derived CDR1 and CDR2 are SGHAT and FQNNGV. CDR3 length equals 16 residues. V was trimmed by 1 base and J by 2 bases, leaving 14 bases between them. The CDR3 bases are TGTGCCAGCAGCTTAGTGGCGACAGGCCCCAACACTGAAGCTTTCTTT. Amino acids: CASSLVATGPNTEAFF.

V and J are TRBV5-1 and TRBJ1-1; D is ambiguous. Trimming took off 0 bases at V and 7 bases at J, with 13 bases between the two ends. This CDR3 spans 14 amino acids. The V gene's germline CDR1 is SGHRS and CDR2 YFSETQ. CDR3 in DNA: TGCGCCAGCAGCTTGGTTACGGTGGGAGGTGAAGCTTTCTTT. Translation: CASSLVTVGGEAFF.

The chain employs TRBV29-1 and TRBJ2-3, with 7 bases identical to TRBD2. V shed 0 bases and J 2 bases; nucleotides not matched to a gene: 8. CDR3 size: 16 residues. Germline lookup yields CDR1 SQVTM and CDR2 ANQGSEA. The CDR3, as DNA: TGCAGCGTTGAAGATCTCCCGGGAGGAATCACAGATACGCAGTATTTT. Its translation is CSVEDLPGGITDTQYF.

The V call is TRBV29-1, the J call TRBJ2-2; 12 positions agree with TRBD2. Trimming at V came to 4 bases and at J to 3 bases, leaving 0 bases not matched to a gene. Germline V lookup: CDR1 SQVTM, CDR2 ANQGSEA. This CDR3 has 14 residues. The CDR3 sequence is CSVGLAGDTGELFF. The CDR3 DNA reads TGCAGCGTTGGACTAGCGGGGGACACCGGGGAGCTGTTTTTT.

V is TRBV5-1 and J is TRBJ2-5; 7 positions agree with TRBD1. CDR1 and CDR2 from the germline V gene are SGHRS and YFSETQ. This CDR3 comprises 13 residues. Trimming cost V 2 bases and J 4 bases; bases outside gene matches: 2. CDR3 coding DNA: TGCGCCAGCAGCTTAAACAGGGGAGAGACCCAGTACTTC. Translation: CASSLNRGETQYF.

The chain has TRBV27 and TRBJ1-1; D not resolved. The germline gives CDR1 MNHEY, CDR2 SMNVEV (reference sequence). With 8 bases removed from V and 6 bases from J, the gap between germline ends came to 13 bases. The CDR3 loop spans 12 amino acids. In DNA, the CDR3 is TGTGCCAGCGGTCCTAGCAGCTCTGAAGCTTTCTTT. It codes for CASGPSSSEAFF.

This clone was seen a single time. The V call is TRBV10-2, the J call TRBJ2-1; D uncertain. The CDR3 sequence is 14 residues long. The germline V gene has CDR1 WSHSY and CDR2 SAAADI. Trimming pared 4 bases from V and 1 base from J, leaving 8 bases between. The CDR3 DNA reads as TGCGCCAGCAGTGCGACAACATCCTACAATGAGCAGTTCTTC. This codes for CASSATTSYNEQFF.